This T cell receptor (beta chain) was sequenced during a study of T cell changes during pregnancy in multiple sclerosis. Assay: immunoSEQ multiplex PCR; the TCRdb copy retains only in-frame clones and omits some. The sample carries about 61,000 clones, roughly 90% recorded once. CDR1 is SGHTA, CDR2 FQGNSA, per germline. The CDR3 length is 14 residues. The V segment lost 3 bases and the J segment 3 bases; nucleotides outside the gene matches: 4. V gene TRBV7-2 combines with J gene TRBJ2-7, with TRBD1 identical over 8 bases. This sequence was found in a female donor with multiple sclerosis, enrolled in a pregnancy study. Sequenced here: peripheral blood, sampled in the first trimester of pregnancy. DNA for the CDR3: TGTGCCAGCAGCTTGGGGGACAGGTTCTACGAGCAGTACTTC. Its protein product is CASSLGDRFYEQYF.